Listed below are T cell receptor beta chains from one sample, sequenced in a study of T cells in Graves' hyperthyroidism and ophthalmopathy. Each CDR3 protein gets one entry after TCRdb re-called the multiplex PCR reads with MiXCR. The table shows about 640,000 distinct CDR3 sequences, with around 20% occurring only once. Sample: blood. The receptors derive from a young man with Graves' ophthalmopathy. Each CDR3 is given with its conserved first and last residue. D genes are given only for firm matches. The listing skips clone size in some rows; elsewhere it reads once, few, many or a size class.

J gene: TRBJ2-3; clone size: many; V gene: TRBV7-3; D gene: -; CDR3 protein: CASSPRRAPDTQYF; CDR3 DNA: TGTGCCAGCAGCCCGCGGAGAGCCCCAGATACGCAGTATTTT
J gene: TRBJ2-5; clone size: few; V gene: TRBV20-1; D gene: -; CDR3 protein: CSARMVGQGGETQYF; CDR3 DNA: TGCAGTGCTAGGATGGTTGGGCAGGGGGGAGAGACCCAGTACTTC
J gene: TRBJ2-7; clone size: many; V gene: TRBV30; D gene: TRBD1; CDR3 protein: CASYPDRGNEQYF; CDR3 DNA: TGTGCCAGCTACCCGGACAGGGGGAATGAGCAGTACTTC
J gene: TRBJ2-3; clone size: many; V gene: TRBV7-2; D gene: TRBD2; CDR3 protein: CASSSWASGADTQYF; CDR3 DNA: TGTGCCAGCAGCTCCTGGGCTAGCGGGGCAGATACGCAGTATTTT
J gene: TRBJ2-2; clone size: -; V gene: TRBV19; D gene: -; CDR3 protein: CASRWDINTGELFF; CDR3 DNA: TGTGCCAGTAGATGGGACATTAACACCGGGGAGCTGTTTTTT
J gene: TRBJ1-1; clone size: few; V gene: TRBV12-3/TRBV12-4; D gene: TRBD1; CDR3 protein: CASSSSGTGVNTEAFF; CDR3 DNA: TGTGCCAGCAGCTCATCCGGGACAGGGGTGAACACTGAAGCTTTCTTT
J gene: TRBJ2-1; clone size: -; V gene: TRBV9; D gene: -; CDR3 protein: CASSVDTSVSYNEQFF; CDR3 DNA: TGTGCCAGCAGCGTAGACACGTCCGTTTCCTACAATGAGCAGTTCTTC
J gene: TRBJ2-7; clone size: -; V gene: TRBV7-3; D gene: -; CDR3 protein: CASSLFAGSHEQYF; CDR3 DNA: TGTGCCAGCAGCTTATTTGCGGGAAGCCACGAGCAGTACTTC
J gene: TRBJ1-4; clone size: -; V gene: TRBV4-1; D gene: -; CDR3 protein: CASSQEGRVFEKLFF; CDR3 DNA: TGCGCCAGCAGCCAAGAGGGCAGGGTTTTTGAAAAACTGTTTTTT
J gene: TRBJ2-5; clone size: many; V gene: TRBV4-2; D gene: -; CDR3 protein: CASSQGWVQETQYF; CDR3 DNA: TGTGCCAGCAGCCAAGGGTGGGTCCAAGAGACCCAGTACTTC
J gene: TRBJ1-2; clone size: many; V gene: TRBV7-8; D gene: -; CDR3 protein: CASKEDRGSYGYTF; CDR3 DNA: TGTGCCAGCAAAGAGGACAGAGGGTCCTATGGCTACACCTTC
J gene: TRBJ1-1; clone size: -; V gene: TRBV29-1; D gene: -; CDR3 protein: CSVVGQLDTEAFF; CDR3 DNA: TGCAGCGTTGTAGGACAGTTAGACACTGAAGCTTTCTTT
J gene: TRBJ1-1; clone size: few; V gene: TRBV20-1; D gene: -; CDR3 protein: CSARDPVRLNTEAFF; CDR3 DNA: TGCAGTGCTAGAGATCCCGTCAGGTTGAACACTGAAGCTTTCTTT
J gene: TRBJ2-6; clone size: -; V gene: TRBV28; D gene: TRBD1; CDR3 protein: CASLGQGASGANVLTF; CDR3 DNA: TGTGCCAGCCTGGGACAGGGGGCCTCTGGGGCCAACGTCCTGACTTTC
J gene: TRBJ2-2; clone size: once; V gene: TRBV28; D gene: TRBD2; CDR3 protein: CASSLNGSGRLTGELFF; CDR3 DNA: TGTGCCAGCAGTTTGAACGGTAGCGGGAGGTTAACCGGGGAGCTGTTTTTT
J gene: TRBJ1-4; clone size: few; V gene: TRBV6-1; D gene: -; CDR3 protein: CASRDLQATNEKLFF; CDR3 DNA: TGTGCCAGCAGAGACCTACAAGCAACTAATGAAAAACTGTTTTTT
J gene: TRBJ2-5; clone size: -; V gene: TRBV5-1; D gene: TRBD2; CDR3 protein: CASSSGLAGDQETQYF; CDR3 DNA: TGCGCCAGCAGCTCGGGACTAGCGGGAGACCAAGAGACCCAGTACTTC
J gene: TRBJ2-5; clone size: -; V gene: TRBV7-9; D gene: -; CDR3 protein: CASSLYLYSGQETQYF; CDR3 DNA: TGTGCCAGCAGCTTATATCTGTACTCCGGTCAAGAGACCCAGTACTTC
J gene: TRBJ2-5; clone size: many; V gene: TRBV12-3/TRBV12-4; D gene: TRBD2; CDR3 protein: CASSFGTSGSYETQYF; CDR3 DNA: TGTGCCAGCAGTTTCGGGACTAGCGGGAGTTACGAGACCCAGTACTTC
J gene: TRBJ1-2; clone size: -; V gene: TRBV29-1; D gene: -; CDR3 protein: CSVEQRGGNRAYGYTF; CDR3 DNA: TGCAGCGTTGAACAAAGGGGGGGAAACAGGGCCTATGGCTACACCTTC
J gene: TRBJ2-7; clone size: once; V gene: TRBV6-5; D gene: TRBD1; CDR3 protein: CASSWDRVRDEQYF; CDR3 DNA: TGTGCCAGCAGTTGGGACAGGGTGAGGGACGAGCAGTACTTC
J gene: TRBJ1-5; clone size: -; V gene: TRBV5-1; D gene: TRBD1; CDR3 protein: CASSSGTDNQPQHF; CDR3 DNA: TGCGCCAGCAGTTCCGGGACAGACAATCAGCCCCAGCATTTT
J gene: TRBJ2-7; clone size: many; V gene: TRBV7-9; D gene: TRBD1; CDR3 protein: CASRSTGFADEQYF; CDR3 DNA: TGTGCCAGCAGATCGACAGGGTTTGCCGACGAGCAGTACTTC
J gene: TRBJ2-5; clone size: many; V gene: TRBV20-1; D gene: -; CDR3 protein: CSARANLVAEGRETQYF; CDR3 DNA: TGCAGTGCTAGAGCTAATCTGGTGGCGGAGGGCCGGGAGACCCAGTACTTC
J gene: TRBJ2-1; clone size: -; V gene: TRBV13; D gene: -; CDR3 protein: CASSFLGIEQFF; CDR3 DNA: TGTGCCAGCAGCTTCCTGGGGATTGAGCAGTTCTTC
J gene: TRBJ2-7; clone size: few; V gene: TRBV27; D gene: TRBD1; CDR3 protein: CASSSTAGTVYEQYF; CDR3 DNA: TGTGCCAGCAGTTCGACTGCCGGGACAGTCTACGAGCAGTACTTC
J gene: TRBJ2-1; clone size: few; V gene: TRBV7-9; D gene: TRBD2; CDR3 protein: CASSLRRLARYYNEQFF; CDR3 DNA: TGTGCCAGCAGCCTTAGGCGACTAGCGAGATACTACAATGAGCAGTTCTTC
J gene: TRBJ2-2; clone size: few; V gene: TRBV7-2; D gene: TRBD1; CDR3 protein: CASRNKGAIELFF; CDR3 DNA: TGTGCCAGCAGAAATAAGGGGGCAATCGAGCTGTTTTTT
J gene: TRBJ2-3; clone size: many; V gene: TRBV12-3/TRBV12-4; D gene: -; CDR3 protein: CATYFSGGTDTQYF; CDR3 DNA: TGTGCCACCTACTTTTCGGGAGGCACAGATACGCAGTATTTT
J gene: TRBJ1-1; clone size: few; V gene: TRBV20-1; D gene: -; CDR3 protein: CGASSGPMSTEAFF; CDR3 DNA: TGCGGTGCGAGCTCCGGACCGATGAGCACTGAAGCTTTCTTT
J gene: TRBJ2-3; clone size: few; V gene: TRBV6-2/TRBV6-3; D gene: TRBD2; CDR3 protein: CASSYMLAGGADTQYF; CDR3 DNA: TGTGCCAGCAGTTACATGCTAGCGGGAGGTGCAGATACGCAGTATTTT